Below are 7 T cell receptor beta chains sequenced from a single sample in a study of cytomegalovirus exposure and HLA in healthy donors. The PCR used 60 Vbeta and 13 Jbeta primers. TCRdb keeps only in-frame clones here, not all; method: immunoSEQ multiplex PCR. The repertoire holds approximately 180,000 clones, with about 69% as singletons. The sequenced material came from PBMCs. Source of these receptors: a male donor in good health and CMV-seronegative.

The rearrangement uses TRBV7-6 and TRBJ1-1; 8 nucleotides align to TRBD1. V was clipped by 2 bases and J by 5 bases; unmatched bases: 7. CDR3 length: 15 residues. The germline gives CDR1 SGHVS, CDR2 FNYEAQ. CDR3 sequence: CASSLLNRGGTEAFF. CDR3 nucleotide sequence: TGTGCCAGCAGCTTACTCAACAGGGGGGGGACTGAAGCTTTCTTT.

This CDR3 is CASSLAGDYNEQFF. The CDR3 DNA reads TGTGCCAGCAGCCTAGCGGGAGATTACAATGAGCAGTTCTTC. This chain uses TRBV14 with TRBJ2-1; TRBD2 matches 9 bases. Trimming at V came to 4 bases and at J to 4 bases, leaving 2 bases not matched to a gene. The germline gives CDR1 SGHDN, CDR2 FVKESK. The CDR3 sequence is 14 residues long.

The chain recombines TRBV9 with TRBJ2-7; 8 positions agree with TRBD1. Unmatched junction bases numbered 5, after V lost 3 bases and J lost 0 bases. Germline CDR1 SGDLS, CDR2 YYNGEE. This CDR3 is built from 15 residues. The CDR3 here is CASSATGGPSYEQYF. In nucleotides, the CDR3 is TGTGCCAGCAGCGCTACAGGGGGTCCCTCCTACGAGCAGTACTTC.

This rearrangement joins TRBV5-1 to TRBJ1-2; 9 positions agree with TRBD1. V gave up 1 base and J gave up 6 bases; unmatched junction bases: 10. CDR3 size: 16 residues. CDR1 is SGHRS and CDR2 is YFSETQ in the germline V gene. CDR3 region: CASSLWGADRGNGYTF. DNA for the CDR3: TGCGCCAGCAGCTTGTGGGGGGCGGACAGGGGAAATGGCTACACCTTC.

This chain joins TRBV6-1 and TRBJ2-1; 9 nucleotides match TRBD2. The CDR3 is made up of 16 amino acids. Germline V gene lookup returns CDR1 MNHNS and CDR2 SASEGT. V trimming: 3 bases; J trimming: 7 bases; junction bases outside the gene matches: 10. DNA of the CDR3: TGTGCCAGCAGTGATAGACTAGCGGTCTCGGGTAATGAGCAGTTCTTC. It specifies CASSDRLAVSGNEQFF.

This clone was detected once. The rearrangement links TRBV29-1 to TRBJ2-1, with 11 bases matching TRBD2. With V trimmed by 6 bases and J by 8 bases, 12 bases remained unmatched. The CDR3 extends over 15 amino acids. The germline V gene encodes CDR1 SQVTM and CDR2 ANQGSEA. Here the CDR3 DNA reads TGCAGCGTCAGACTAGCGGGAACTCTCCGCGATGAGCAGTTCTTC. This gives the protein CSVRLAGTLRDEQFF.

The DNA for the CDR3 is TGTGCCACCAGCAGACAGGGGGCAGGCAATCAGCCCCAGCATTTT. This encodes CATSRQGAGNQPQHF. The chain recombines TRBV15 with TRBJ1-5; 8 bases agree with TRBD1. V trimming: 2 bases; J trimming: 2 bases; junction bases outside the gene matches: 2. This CDR3 contains 15 residues. Germline CDR1 and CDR2: LNHNV and YYDKDF (reference sequence).